The 26 T cell receptor beta chains below were found in one sample sequenced in a study of cytomegalovirus exposure and HLA in healthy donors. The assay was immunoSEQ multiplex PCR, and TCRdb's table has in-frame clones only and misses some. The sample gives 150,000 to 200,000 clones, approximately 84% of which show up once; approximately 3% is in the top ten. The sequencing sample was made of PBMCs. These receptors all stem from a woman aged 18-30 years in good health and CMV-seropositive.

The chain combines TRBV11-2 with TRBJ2-1, with 11 bases fitting TRBD2. V dropped 4 bases and J dropped 10; count of bases not matched to a gene: 21. The CDR3 sequence is 19 residues long. Germline CDR1 reads SGHAT; CDR2 reads FQNNGV. CDR3 region: CASSSTRRASGGPGREQFF. In nucleotides, the CDR3 is TGTGCCAGCAGCTCCACAAGGCGTGCTAGCGGGGGGCCCGGTAGGGAGCAGTTCTTC.

The V and J genes are TRBV7-3 and TRBJ2-1; 8 bases line up with TRBD2. Germline values: CDR1 SGHTA, CDR2 FQGTGA. There are 15 residues in the CDR3. Trimming at V came to 5 bases and at J to 4 bases, leaving 7 bases not matched to a gene. This chain's CDR3 is CASSPGTSPYNEQFF. CDR3 sequence (DNA): TGTGCCAGCAGCCCTGGGACTAGTCCATACAATGAGCAGTTCTTC.

This clone was detected only once. V gene TRBV29-1 combines with J gene TRBJ2-5; no definite D call. Per the germline V gene, CDR1 is SQVTM and CDR2 is ANQGSEA. V was trimmed by 0 bases and J by 4 bases, leaving 6 bases between them. The CDR3 runs to 12 residues. The CDR3, as DNA: TGCAGCGTTGAAGATCTTCCAGAGACCCAGTACTTC. Translation: CSVEDLPETQYF. The full variable domain, rest sourced from reference TRBV29-1 and TRBJ2-5, is SAVISQKPSRDICQRGTSLTIQCQVDSQVTMMFWYRQQPGQSLTLIATANQGSEATYESGFVIDKFPISRPNLTFSTLTVSNMSPEDSSIYLCSVEDLPETQYFGPGTRLLVL.

The rearrangement uses TRBV7-8 and TRBJ2-1; 11 nucleotides agree with TRBD1. J lost 7 bases, V lost 5 bases, and 7 bases had no gene match. The germline CDR1 and CDR2 sequences are SGHVS and FQNEAQ. The CDR3 extends over 15 amino acids. The CDR3 nucleotides read TGTGCCAGCAGCGCGCCGGGACAGGGGGGAAATGAGCAGTTCTTC. Encoded protein: CASSAPGQGGNEQFF.

This rearrangement joins TRBV5-6 to TRBJ1-1; perhaps TRBD1 as D (6 bases). The CDR3 contains 13 residues. Germline lookup yields CDR1 SGHDT and CDR2 YYEEEE. Trimming cost V 2 bases and J 4 bases, with 9 bases left between them. DNA of the CDR3: TGTGCCAGCAGCTTCGGGGGGGCCACTGAAGCTTTCTTT. Residues: CASSFGGATEAFF.

The rearrangement links TRBV2 to TRBJ2-7, with D possibly matching TRBD1 (5 bases). V lost 7 bases, J lost 0 bases, and 10 bases lay in between. Looked up from germline, CDR1 is SNHLY and CDR2 is FYNNEI. The CDR3 consists of 13 residues. CDR3 coding DNA: TGTGCCAGCACCTACAGGCACTCCTACGAGCAGTACTTC. Its protein is CASTYRHSYEQYF.

The V and J genes are TRBV19 and TRBJ2-1; 8 bases align to TRBD1. The ends lost 1 base at V and 4 bases at J; junction bases unmatched: 3. Germline CDR1 is LNHDA and CDR2 is SQIVND (reference sequence). The CDR3 contains 15 residues. Written as DNA, the CDR3 is TGTGCCAGTAGTATAGGGACAGGGCCGTACAATGAGCAGTTCTTC. Protein sequence: CASSIGTGPYNEQFF.

This clone came up once. CDR3 amino acids: CASSSPGRGSGYNEQFF. CDR3 nucleotide sequence: TGTGCCAGCAGCTCACCCGGTAGAGGGTCGGGATACAATGAGCAGTTCTTC. The chain has TRBV9 and TRBJ2-1, with D possibly being TRBD2 (5 bases). The ends were cut back, 4 bases at V and 4 bases at J, with 21 bases in the middle. The CDR3 loop spans 17 amino acids. The V gene's germline CDR1 is SGDLS and CDR2 YYNGEE.

J is TRBJ2-5 and V is TRBV7-7; 9 nucleotides match TRBD1. CDR3 length equals 14 residues. V lost 2 bases and J lost 5; bases outside the gene matches: 3. Germline CDR1 reads SSHAT; CDR2 reads FNYEAQ (reference sequence). As DNA, the CDR3 is TGTGCCAGCAGCTTATCGACAGGGGGGGAGACCCAGTACTTC. It specifies CASSLSTGGETQYF.

This chain joins TRBV6-6 and TRBJ1-2; TRBD1 might be the D (5 bases). The CDR3 runs to 12 residues. Germline loops: CDR1 MNHNY, CDR2 SVGAGI (reference sequence). The V and J ends lost 6 bases and 4 bases respectively, with 9 bases between them. The DNA of the CDR3 is TGTGCCAGCAGCCAGGGTGTCTATGGCTACACCTTC. Its protein is CASSQGVYGYTF.

This chain connects TRBV27 to TRBJ1-6; D is unresolved. The germline CDR1 and CDR2 sequences are MNHEY and SMNVEV (reference sequence). CDR3 size: 16 residues. Trimming removed 7 bases at V and 12 bases at J, with 25 bases between. This chain's CDR3 is CASTRFPEALPQPLHF. CDR3 DNA: TGTGCCAGCACCAGATTTCCCGAAGCGCTTCCTCAACCCCTCCACTTT.

The chain uses TRBV4-1 and TRBJ1-4, with D possibly matching TRBD1 (5 bases). The CDR3 length is 15 residues. The germline CDR1 and CDR2 sequences are MGHRA and YSYEKL. The V end was cut by 2 bases, the J end by 7 bases, with 14 bases between. DNA of the CDR3: TGCGCCAGCAGCCAACCCCGCGGACACCTTGAAAAACTGTTTTTT. This sequence encodes CASSQPRGHLEKLFF.

This clone was counted ten times or more. Other DNA sequences in this sample translate to the same CDR3. The chain joins TRBV29-1 to TRBJ1-5; tentative D call: TRBD1 (6 bases). The V gene lost 6 bases and the J gene lost 3 bases, with 9 bases spanning the gap. CDR3 length equals 12 residues. Per germline, CDR1 SQVTM and CDR2 ANQGSEA. The CDR3 nucleotides are TGCAGCGTGGCAGGGGCCAATCAGCCCCAGCATTTT. Protein: CSVAGANQPQHF.

This chain joins TRBV7-9 and TRBJ2-7; D is uncertain. Germline V gene lookup returns CDR1 SEHNR and CDR2 FQNEAQ (reference sequence). CDR3 length: 10 residues. The CDR3 nucleotides read TGTGCAGCCGGGTCCTACGAGCAGTACTTC. It is translated as CAAGSYEQYF.

The gene calls are TRBV18 and TRBJ2-7; D not resolved. Trimming removed 6 bases from V and 1 base from J, with 10 bases in between. The germline gives CDR1 KGHSH, CDR2 LQKENI. The CDR3 length is 13 residues. CDR3 nucleotide sequence: TGTGCCAGCTCCATAAGGCGGTCCTACGAGCAGTACTTC. Encoded protein: CASSIRRSYEQYF.

V is TRBV18 and J is TRBJ1-1; 7 bases fit TRBD1. The germline gives CDR1 KGHSH, CDR2 LQKENI. The J segment lost 1 base and the V segment lost 4 bases, leaving 6 bases of the junction unmatched. The CDR3 runs 15 residues. The CDR3 region has the DNA TGTGCCAGCTCACGACAGACAGGGACGAACACTGAAGCTTTCTTT. As protein: CASSRQTGTNTEAFF. Full variable domain (outside the CDR3, taken from reference TRBV18 and TRBJ1-1): NAGVMQNPRHLVRRRGQEARLRCSPMKGHSHVYWYRQLPEEGLKFMVYLQKENIIDESGMPKERFSAEFPKEGPSILRIQQVVRGDSAAYFCASSRQTGTNTEAFFGQGTRLTVV.

This clone has more than one count but fewer than ten. The chain couples TRBV29-1 to TRBJ1-5; D possibly corresponds to TRBD1 (6 bases). V shed 5 bases and J shed 6 bases, with 14 bases lying between them. Looked up from germline, CDR1 is SQVTM and CDR2 is ANQGSEA. The CDR3 is 13 amino acids. CDR3 protein: CSVLYRDGQPQHF. For the CDR3, the DNA is TGCAGCGTTCTCTACAGGGACGGTCAGCCCCAGCATTTT.

Only one count was recorded for this clone. The J gene is TRBJ1-5, the V gene TRBV15; D is ambiguous. V dropped 0 bases and J dropped 7 bases, with 4 bases sitting between them. The V gene's germline CDR1 is LNHNV and CDR2 YYDKDF (reference sequence). The CDR3 extends over 12 amino acids. The CDR3 loop reads CATSRDRQPQHF. CDR3 nucleotide sequence: TGTGCCACCAGCAGAGATCGGCAGCCCCAGCATTTT.

The V and J genes are TRBV29-1 and TRBJ1-2, with 8 positions matching TRBD1. V lost 1 base to trimming and J lost 5 bases; unmatched junction nucleotides: 12. Germline V gene data show CDR1 as SQVTM and CDR2 as ANQGSEA. The CDR3 spans 16 residues. The DNA for the CDR3 is TGCAGCGTTGAAGTTCGGGGCAGGGGGCGAGGTTATGGCTACACCTTC. This sequence encodes CSVEVRGRGRGYGYTF.

The chain combines TRBV7-6 with TRBJ2-5; D gene unclear. V lost 5 bases and J 4 bases, leaving 8 bases between the germline ends. CDR1 SGHVS and CDR2 FNYEAQ come from the germline V gene. The CDR3 runs 12 residues. This CDR3 reads CASSPNSETQYF. DNA of the CDR3: TGTGCCAGCAGCCCAAATTCAGAGACCCAGTACTTC.

For the CDR3, the DNA is TGTGCCGCCAAGGGGGCTGTTGAAGCTTTCTTT. Protein: CAAKGAVEAFF. V is TRBV6-5 and J is TRBJ1-1; 7 positions agree with TRBD1. Trimming took 11 bases from V and 7 from J; bases not matched to a gene: 7. The CDR3 is 11 residues long. CDR1 is MNHEY, CDR2 SVGAGI, per germline.

This clone qualifies as medium-sized (0.01 to 0.1%). V usage is TRBV21-1 and J usage is TRBJ1-2; the D call of TRBD1 is as the table states it, not checked on the DNA. TRBV21-1 is a known pseudogene. This CDR3 is built from 13 residues. The CDR3 region is CASSKEGTYGYTF. The CDR3 nucleotides read TGTGCCAGCAGCAAAGAGGGGACATATGGCTACACCTTC.

The table lists this clone with a count of one. This rearrangement joins TRBV23-1 to TRBJ1-2; the match to TRBD1 covers 10 bases. TRBV23-1 falls under the ORF class, with uncertain function. The CDR3 is 19 amino acids. J was trimmed by 8 bases and V by 6 bases; bases with no gene match: 24. The CDR3 nucleotides read TGCGCCAGCAGCCCACCCATTCAGACCGGGACAGGGGAATCGGGAGGCTACACCTTC. Translation: CASSPPIQTGTGESGGYTF.

V usage is TRBV15 and J usage is TRBJ2-2, with TRBD2 identical over 8 bases. The germline V gene encodes CDR1 LNHNV and CDR2 YYDKDF (reference sequence). The J segment lost 7 bases and the V segment lost 3 bases, leaving 7 bases of the junction unmatched. This CDR3 is 15 amino acids long. This chain's CDR3 is CATSRERGGVGELFF. CDR3 in DNA: TGTGCCACCAGCAGGGAACGGGGGGGCGTCGGGGAGCTGTTTTTT.

J is TRBJ1-1 and V is TRBV6-6; D is undetermined. Trimming removed 5 bases from V and 7 bases from J, with 11 bases in between. This CDR3 contains 12 residues. Germline assignment: CDR1 MNHNY and CDR2 SVGAGI (reference sequence). The CDR3: CASSPPLSEAFF. The CDR3, as DNA: TGTGCCAGCAGTCCGCCTCTTAGTGAAGCTTTCTTT.

The chain couples TRBV11-2 to TRBJ2-6, with D uncertain. The V gene's germline CDR1 is SGHAT and CDR2 FQNNGV. Trimming cost V 5 bases and J 0 bases, with 11 bases left between them. This CDR3 is built from 16 residues. CDR3 DNA: TGTGCCAGCAGCACGCGGATTGTCTCTGGGGCCAACGTCCTGACTTTC. This codes for CASSTRIVSGANVLTF.